This T cell receptor beta chain emerged from a study of blood T cell repertoires in COVID-19. Method: immunoSEQ multiplex PCR; TCRdb's copy keeps in-frame clones and lacks some. This table holds 200,000 or so clones, roughly 80% found once. This CDR3 has 16 residues. Trimming took 1 base from V and 8 from J; bases not matched to a gene: 11. CDR1 and CDR2 (germline): LGHNT, FRNRAP. Sequencing input: PBMCs or T cells enriched from blood (not recorded which). The chain carries TRBV12-5 and TRBJ1-5; TRBD1 matches 7 bases. This clonotype was obtained from a man in his fifties or sixties who had recovered from COVID-19. The CDR3: CASGLEYDRARKPQHF. CDR3 sequence (DNA): TGTGCTAGTGGTTTGGAATACGACAGGGCGAGAAAGCCCCAGCATTTT.